The subject of this entry is one T cell receptor (beta chain). No antigen is known for it. No much larger clone exists at a distance of one base, and base qualities are not known. The sample belongs to a study of cytomegalovirus exposure and HLA in healthy donors (dated by TCRdb to the late 2010s). Regarding the study in general: An earlier analysis of roughly 610 of the donors reported 250 to 300 Gb of sequence data and 95 million to 140 million unique TCR beta sequences obtained from some 170 million T cells. An early release covering just under 650 HLA-typed donors comprised about 300 gigabases of sequencing data and around 86 million unique TCR sequences. Among the roughly 400 genotyped donors, 75% to 90% belonged to the genetic ancestry cluster associated with self-reported Caucasian donors. The study was designed to test whether signatures of past pathogen exposure could be identified by cataloging public T cell receptors. The study used immunosequencing to profile the T cell repertoires of approximately 630 subjects and linked those repertoires to cytomegalovirus serostatus. Along with the approximately 700-subject first cohort, a separate validation cohort of over a hundred different subjects was used. High-throughput TCR immunosequencing, statistical association of individual TCRs with disease status, and machine learning were combined to predict cytomegalovirus infection status. A later analysis re-examined previously published TCR beta repertoires from around 670 donors and added high-resolution HLA genotyping to investigate patterns of TCR occurrence. In the later analysis, no new phenotypic data were used to find candidate immune exposures; instead, reliance was placed on TCR beta sequences and their occurrence across donors. An earlier analysis of 500 to 650 of the donors applied high-throughput TCR beta sequencing to assess whether each TCR beta V gene segment acted as functional or pseudogenic. Alongside the repertoire data, information on donor age, sex, ethnicity and CMV serostatus was compiled. In a later genetic analysis, genome-wide SNP genotypes for about 60% of the 666 donors were used, and that subset was treated as a discovery cohort. All discovery cohort repertoires had been generated on a single sequencing platform. Both class I and class II loci were covered by HLA typing, at four-digit resolution. Typing coverage differed by locus: A, B, C, DRB1 and DQB1 were typed in about 629-640 donors, DQA1 in 522, DPA1 in over 600, and DPB1 in around 440. A handful of DR-DQ haplotypes were handled as single units for association and clustering because linkage in the cohort was strong. Across 300 to 500 genotyped donors of the cohort, an average of roughly 230,000 unique TCR beta nucleotide sequences per donor were sequenced, and around 19% of those sequences were non-productive.

The library was produced with the immunoSEQ multiplex PCR assay. For the multiplex PCR, a mixture combining 60 forward primers for TCR Vbeta segments and 13 reverse primers for TCR Jbeta segments was used. The CDR3 region of rearranged TCR beta genes was amplified from genomic DNA with a multiplex PCR assay. Amplified TCR beta libraries were sequenced as 87-base-pair reads on the Illumina HiSeq System. The published analysis was carried out like this. In a later analysis, 70 million to 95 million unique TCR beta chains were counted across the approximately 640 repertoires, and roughly 11 million of these chains were shared by at least two donors. Raw reads were error-corrected and collapsed into unique sequences by a nearest-neighbor algorithm in which closely related sequences were merged to remove PCR and sequencing errors. CDR3 sequences were aligned to IMGT reference sequences to assign V, D and J gene segments. Each retained sequence needed at least a six-nucleotide match to both a V gene segment and a J gene segment. Rearrangements were called productive when the CDR3 lacked stop codons and stayed in frame with V and J; all others were non-productive. Following IMGT convention, CDR3 was defined as the stretch from the second conserved V-encoded cysteine up to the conserved J-encoded phenylalanine. In an earlier analysis of around 640 of the donors, sequences lacking an unambiguous match to a single V gene segment were excluded. In an earlier analysis of 587 of the donors, V segments were called functional above 56.7% productive rearrangements and were called segregating when the between-donor standard deviation exceeded 5%. A statistical classification framework was developed to diagnose cytomegalovirus status using the catalog of TCR beta chain sequences. A later analysis assigned V and J genes by comparing TCR nucleotide sequences with IMGT/GENE-DB human TR gene sequences. Using the TCRdist pipeline, a later analysis assigned CDR3 sequences along with most-parsimonious VDJ recombination scenarios. In a later analysis, every TCR beta chain was defined by the combination of its CDR3 amino acid sequence and its V-gene family, and reads without a unique V-gene family were dropped. As a way to deal with suspected cross-contamination and a sequencing artifact, a later analysis dropped 500 to 700 nucleotide sequences that were highly shared and had low generation probability. In a later analysis, a clonal expansion index was calculated for each public chain from normalized within-repertoire ranks of inferred template counts. A later analysis computed generation probabilities with a VDJ recombination model fitted to out-of-frame rearrangements, and checked the results against IGoR. In a later analysis, hypergeometric tests were used to score TCR-TCR, TCR-HLA and TCR-CMV co-occurrence, with a repertoire-size bias correction applied to TCR pairs. False discovery rates were estimated in a later analysis by permuting HLA or CMV assignments 20 times. In a later analysis, co-occurring TCRs were grouped using DBSCAN, with TCRdist sequence similarity added in when clustering inside HLA-allele-positive subsets. Repertoires with fewer than 30,000 or more than 120,000 public chains, plus five repertoires with anomalous nucleotide sharing, were excluded from co-occurrence clustering. Not all clones reach the TCRdb copy of this immuneACCESS table, which keeps in-frame sequences only. Checked studies attribute under half of the gap to unresolved V genes and leave the rest unexplained. V, J and clone size were drawn from that table, and D and trimming were deduced from the DNA. Here the sample has roughly 140,000 clones; over 75% occur a single time. About 1.7% of the sample goes to the ten largest clones.

The cohort was made up of approximately 700 healthy bone marrow donors. At the time of sampling, all cohort members were nominally healthy, though unrecorded immune exposures were likely present. The donor was CMV seronegative and belonged to the group of around 350 seronegative cohort members. Each donor provided a peripheral blood sample, and peripheral blood mononuclear cells were used for TCR beta sequencing. Genomic DNA was extracted from the blood cell samples with the Qiagen DNeasy Blood Extraction Kit. CDR1 MDHEN and CDR2 SYDVKM were looked up in the germline V gene. V gives up 5 bases and J gives up 3 bases, and the segment between their germline ends measures 7 bases. The CDR3, from cysteine to phenylalanine, totals 12 residues. Of the read, only the CDR3 DNA is kept; its 36 bases are in frame from base 1. Paper-wide results and their limitations: A total of 150 to 200 TCR beta chains were listed by the study as associated with cytomegalovirus. A later analysis associated approximately 17,000 TCR beta sequences with specific HLA alleles at a false discovery rate of 0.05. A group of highly shared sequence variants was considered likely to be a technical artifact of the sequencing pipeline. In a later analysis, HLA-associated TCR beta chains showed more clonal expansion and lower generation probabilities than non-associated chains that were equally common. Because counts were too low, 15 to 20 rarely observed V segments, including chromosome 9 orphons, were excluded from the earlier analysis of about 500 of the donors. Assigning TCR associations to individual alleles was difficult when HLA alleles, especially DR and DQ, strongly co-occurred. Some IMGT-functional V segments, including TRBV6-2 and TRBV6-3, could not be told apart with the 87-base-pair reads, so those segments were excluded. In a later analysis, the rate of TCR association differed among HLA loci, with DRB1 alleles having the most associated TCRs and HLA-C alleles having the fewest. A further reported finding was that TCR beta sequences accurately predicted the HLA-A and HLA-B alleles for most subjects in the first cohort. For the cohort, immune exposure information was limited to CMV serostatus. Several of the top co-occurrence clusters appeared to be linked to parvovirus B19, influenza, CMV and Epstein-Barr virus, according to a later analysis. V-gene and J-gene trimming of TCR beta chains was associated with a missense DCLRE1C variant in a later genetic analysis, and the association was replicated in an independent cohort. Because some donors lacked HLA typing at each locus, the association tests relied only on the typed subset. Presence/absence analyses assumed roughly uniform sequencing depth across donors, an assumption that may not hold. Most TCR sequences were seen in very few donors, while some public TCRs were found in many individuals. The cohort was sequenced for TCR beta chains only, and without alpha or paired-chain data the features that could be detected were limited. According to a later genetic analysis, donors in an Asian-associated ancestry cluster had fewer N-insertions in productive TCRs than the approximately 650-donor mean. In an earlier analysis of roughly 500 of the donors, most TCR beta V segments appeared in productive rearrangements about 90% or about 30% of the time, broadly matching IMGT annotations. According to a later analysis, most CMV-associated TCR beta chains appeared to be HLA-restricted, and the HLA associations seemed to be driven largely by CMV exposure. A few of the identified cytomegalovirus-associated TCR beta chains were confirmed in vitro to be specific for cytomegalovirus antigens. Correlated functional status among segregating V segments might reflect linkage disequilibrium, but an unknown experimental factor could not be ruled out. The classifier was reported to diagnose cytomegalovirus status with high specificity and sensitivity in both the original cohort and the validation cohort. The authors suggested that the approach could potentially be generalized to other disease states and immunological phenotypes.

Sequencing was done on a sample of PBMCs. The origin of this receptor is a woman aged 25 to 39 in good health and CMV-seronegative. The receptor chain draws on TRBV28 and TRBJ1-2; TRBD1 is perhaps the D gene, given 5 matching bases. The CDR3 region has the sequence CASSPGYYGYTF. The nucleotide sequence is TGTGCCAGCAGTCCAGGGTACTATGGCTACACCTTC.